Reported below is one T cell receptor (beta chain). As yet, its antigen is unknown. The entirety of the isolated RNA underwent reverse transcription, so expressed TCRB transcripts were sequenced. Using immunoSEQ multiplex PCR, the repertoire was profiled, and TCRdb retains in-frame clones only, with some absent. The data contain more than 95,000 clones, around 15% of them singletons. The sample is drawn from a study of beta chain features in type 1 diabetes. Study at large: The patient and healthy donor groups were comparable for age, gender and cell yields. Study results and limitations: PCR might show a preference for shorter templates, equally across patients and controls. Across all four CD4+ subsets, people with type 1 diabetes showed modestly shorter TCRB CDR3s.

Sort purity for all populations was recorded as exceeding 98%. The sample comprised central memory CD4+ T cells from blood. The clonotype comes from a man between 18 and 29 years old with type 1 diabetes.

The CDR3 DNA reads as TGTGCCAGCAGCTCCGGACAGGGCACAGATACGCAGTATTTT. Translation: CASSSGQGTDTQYF. The chain has TRBV7-3 and TRBJ2-3; 7 bases align to TRBD1. The V gene end was trimmed by 4 bases and the J gene end by 1 base; junction bases not matched to a gene: 2. Germline-derived CDR1 and CDR2 are SGHTA and FQGTGA. This CDR3 is 14 amino acids long.